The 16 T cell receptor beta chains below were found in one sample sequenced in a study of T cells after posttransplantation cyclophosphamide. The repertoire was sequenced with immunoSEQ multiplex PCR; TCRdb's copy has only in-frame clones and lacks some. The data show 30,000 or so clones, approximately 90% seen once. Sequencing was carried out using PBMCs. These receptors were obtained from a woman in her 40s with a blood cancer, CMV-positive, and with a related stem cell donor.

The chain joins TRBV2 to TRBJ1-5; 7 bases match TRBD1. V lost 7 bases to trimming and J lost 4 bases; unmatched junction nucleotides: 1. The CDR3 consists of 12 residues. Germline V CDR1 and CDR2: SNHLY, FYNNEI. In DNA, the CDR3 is TGTGCCAGCAAGGGGGCGAATCAGCCCCAGCATTTT. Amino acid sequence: CASKGANQPQHF.

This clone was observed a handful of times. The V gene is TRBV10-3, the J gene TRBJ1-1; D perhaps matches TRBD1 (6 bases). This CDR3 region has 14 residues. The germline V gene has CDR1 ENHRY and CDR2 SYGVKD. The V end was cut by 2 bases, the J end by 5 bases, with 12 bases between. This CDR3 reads CAISEGGGLTEAFF. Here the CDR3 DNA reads TGTGCCATCAGTGAGGGGGGCGGCTTAACTGAAGCTTTCTTT.

The CDR3 DNA reads as TGCGCCAGCAGCCGCGGGCAGAGCGGGGGGTACGAGCAGTACTTC. Translated: CASSRGQSGGYEQYF. The V and J genes are TRBV4-1 and TRBJ2-7; 9 bases align to TRBD2. V gave up 4 bases and J gave up 4 bases; unmatched junction bases: 8. CDR1 MGHRA and CDR2 YSYEKL come from the germline V gene. The CDR3 is made up of 15 amino acids.

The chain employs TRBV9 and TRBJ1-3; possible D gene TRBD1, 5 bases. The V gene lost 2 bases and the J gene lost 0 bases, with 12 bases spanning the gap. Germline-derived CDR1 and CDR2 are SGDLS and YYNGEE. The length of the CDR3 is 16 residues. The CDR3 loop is CASSVGGGTSGNTIYF. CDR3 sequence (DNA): TGTGCCAGCAGCGTTGGGGGGGGGACCTCTGGAAACACCATATATTTT.

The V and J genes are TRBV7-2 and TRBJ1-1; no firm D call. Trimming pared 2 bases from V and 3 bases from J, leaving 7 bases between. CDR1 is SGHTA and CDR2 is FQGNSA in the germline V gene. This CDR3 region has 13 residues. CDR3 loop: CASSLMRYTEAFF. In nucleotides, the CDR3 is TGTGCCAGCAGCTTAATGAGGTACACTGAAGCTTTCTTT.

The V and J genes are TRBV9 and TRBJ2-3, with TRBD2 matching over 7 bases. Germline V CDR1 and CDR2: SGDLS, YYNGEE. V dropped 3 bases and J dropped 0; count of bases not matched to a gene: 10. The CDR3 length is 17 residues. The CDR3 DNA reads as TGTGCCAGCAGCGGACAGACTAGCAGACCTAGCACAGATACGCAGTATTTT. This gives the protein CASSGQTSRPSTDTQYF.

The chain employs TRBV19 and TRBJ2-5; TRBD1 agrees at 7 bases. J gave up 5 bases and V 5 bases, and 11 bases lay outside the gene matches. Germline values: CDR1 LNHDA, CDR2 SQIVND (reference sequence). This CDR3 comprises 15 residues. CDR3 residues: CASSALRQGWETQYF. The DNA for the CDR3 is TGTGCCAGTAGTGCCCTCCGACAGGGTTGGGAGACCCAGTACTTC.

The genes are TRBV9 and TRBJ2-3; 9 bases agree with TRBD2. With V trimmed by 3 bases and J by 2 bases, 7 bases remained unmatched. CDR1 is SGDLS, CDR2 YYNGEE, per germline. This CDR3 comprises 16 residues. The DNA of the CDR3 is TGTGCCAGCAGCGCCAAAGCGGGGGGTATCACAGATACGCAGTATTTT. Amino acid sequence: CASSAKAGGITDTQYF.

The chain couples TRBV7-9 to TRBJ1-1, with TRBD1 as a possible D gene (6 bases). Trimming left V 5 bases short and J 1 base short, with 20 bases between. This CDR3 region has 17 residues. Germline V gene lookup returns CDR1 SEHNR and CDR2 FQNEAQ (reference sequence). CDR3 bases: TGTGCCAGCAGCGCCCGACAGGCACTCACGACGAACACTGAAGCTTTCTTT. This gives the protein CASSARQALTTNTEAFF.

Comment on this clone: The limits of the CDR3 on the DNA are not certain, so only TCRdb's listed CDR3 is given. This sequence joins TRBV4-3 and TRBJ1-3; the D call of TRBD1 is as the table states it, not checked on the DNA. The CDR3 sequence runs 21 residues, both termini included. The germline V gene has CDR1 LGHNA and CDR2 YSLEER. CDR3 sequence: CASSQGVGTGASTTAGNTISF.

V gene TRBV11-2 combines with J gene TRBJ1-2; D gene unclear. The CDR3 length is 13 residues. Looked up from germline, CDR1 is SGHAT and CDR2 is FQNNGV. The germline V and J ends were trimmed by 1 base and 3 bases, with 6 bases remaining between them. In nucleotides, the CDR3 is TGTGCCAGCAGCTTAGGAGAGTACTATGGCTACACCTTC. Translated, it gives CASSLGEYYGYTF.

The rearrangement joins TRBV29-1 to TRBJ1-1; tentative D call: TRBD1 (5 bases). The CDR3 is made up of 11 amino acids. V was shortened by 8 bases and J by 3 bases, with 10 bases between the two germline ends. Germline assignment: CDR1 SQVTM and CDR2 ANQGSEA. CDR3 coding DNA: TGCAGCCTAGTCAGGGACACTGAAGCTTTCTTT. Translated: CSLVRDTEAFF.

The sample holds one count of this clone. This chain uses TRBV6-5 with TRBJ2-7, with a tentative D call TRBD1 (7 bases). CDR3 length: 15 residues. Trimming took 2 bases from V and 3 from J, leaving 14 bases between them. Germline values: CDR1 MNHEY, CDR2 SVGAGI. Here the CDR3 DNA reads TGTGCCAGCAGTTACAGGCAGGGGGGCGGCTACGAGCAGTACTTC. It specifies CASSYRQGGGYEQYF.

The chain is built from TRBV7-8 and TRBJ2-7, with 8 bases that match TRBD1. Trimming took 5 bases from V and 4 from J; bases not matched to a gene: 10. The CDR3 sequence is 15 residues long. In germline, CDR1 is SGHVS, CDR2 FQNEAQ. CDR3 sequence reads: CASSPGQGVLYEQYF. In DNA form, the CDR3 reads TGTGCCAGCAGCCCTGGACAGGGCGTGTTATACGAGCAGTACTTC. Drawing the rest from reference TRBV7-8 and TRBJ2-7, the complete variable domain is GAGVSQSPRYKVAKRGQDVALRCDPISGHVSLFWYQQALGQGPEFLTYFQNEAQLDKSGLPSDRFFAERPEGSVSTLKIQRTQQEDSAVYLCASSPGQGVLYEQYFGPGTRLTVT.

The CDR3 sequence: CASSTAGPGGQNYGYTF. The CDR3 DNA sequence: TGTGCCAGTAGTACCGCGGGACCGGGGGGTCAGAACTATGGCTACACCTTC. The chain employs TRBV19 and TRBJ1-2; D might be TRBD1 (5 bases). Per the germline V gene, CDR1 is LNHDA and CDR2 is SQIVND (reference sequence). The CDR3 covers 17 residues. The V gene lost 4 bases and the J gene lost 2 bases, with 20 bases spanning the gap.

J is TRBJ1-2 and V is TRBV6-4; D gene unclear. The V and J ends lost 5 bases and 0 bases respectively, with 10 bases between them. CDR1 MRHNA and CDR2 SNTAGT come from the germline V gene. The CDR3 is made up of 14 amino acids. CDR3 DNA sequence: TGTGCCAGCAGTTCCCCGGGTCCTAACTATGGCTACACCTTC. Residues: CASSSPGPNYGYTF.